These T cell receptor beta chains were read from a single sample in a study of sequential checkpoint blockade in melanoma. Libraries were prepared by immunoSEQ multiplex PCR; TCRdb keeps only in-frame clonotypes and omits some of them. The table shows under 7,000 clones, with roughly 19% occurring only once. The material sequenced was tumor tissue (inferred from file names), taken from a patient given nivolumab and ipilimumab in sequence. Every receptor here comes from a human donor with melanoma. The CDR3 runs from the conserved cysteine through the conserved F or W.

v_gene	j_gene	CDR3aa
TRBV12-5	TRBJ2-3	CASGWSDTQYF
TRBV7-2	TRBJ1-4	CASSLVGGPWLFF
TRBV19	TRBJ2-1	CASRSYNEQFF
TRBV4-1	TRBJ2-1	CASSQGWGEQFF
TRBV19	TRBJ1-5	CASSHRGPQHF
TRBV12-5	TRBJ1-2	CASGRDYGYTF
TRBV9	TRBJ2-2	CASSPYTGELFF
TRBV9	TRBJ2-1	CASRRGGGGRDEQFF
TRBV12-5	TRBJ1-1	CAWSRGNTEAFF
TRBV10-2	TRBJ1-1	CASRPGQGRENTEAFF
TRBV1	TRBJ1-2	CASSPWVGSDYGYTF
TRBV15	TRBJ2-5	CATSRDRFGETQYF
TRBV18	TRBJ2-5	CASSPGISQETQYF
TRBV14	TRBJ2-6	CASSPGTGAAGANVLTF
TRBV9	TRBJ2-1	CASSVVESNEQFF
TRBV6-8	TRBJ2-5	CASSYSRTGEETQYF
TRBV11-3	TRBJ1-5	CASSSMGGNQPQHF
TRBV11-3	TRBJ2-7	CASSSLGPVTYEQYF
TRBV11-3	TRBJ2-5	CASSFIAGQETQYF
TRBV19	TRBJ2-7	CASSADRGGYEQYF
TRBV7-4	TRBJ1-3	CASKQSSGNTIYF
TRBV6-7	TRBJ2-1	CASSDWTGGNEQFF
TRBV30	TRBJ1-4	CAWIRQGNNEKLFF
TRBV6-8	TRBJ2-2	CARGPAFIISGELFF
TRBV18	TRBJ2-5	CASSPPMQETQYF
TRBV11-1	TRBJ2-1	CASSFPLGGDEQFF
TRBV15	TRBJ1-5	CATSRRKGPGKLPQHF
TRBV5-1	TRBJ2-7	CASSLVMDRVHEQYF
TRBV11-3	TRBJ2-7	CASSPVPAPTYEQYF
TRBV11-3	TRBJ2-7	CASSSSTDSYEQYF
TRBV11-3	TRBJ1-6	CASSLSTGRSPLHF